This T cell receptor (beta chain) was obtained from a study of cytomegalovirus exposure and HLA in healthy donors. Study-wide findings and caveats: Among the CMV-associated chains, a few were confirmed in vitro as specific for CMV antigens. A later analysis linked 15,000 to 20,000 TCR beta sequences to HLA alleles at 0.05 false discovery rate. Highly shared variants forming one cluster were likely a sequencing artifact. Accurate prediction of HLA-A and HLA-B alleles (for most subjects) was reportedly achieved from TCR beta sequences.

The J segment lost 3 bases and the V segment lost 4 bases, leaving 6 bases of the junction unmatched. CDR3 length equals 16 residues. CDR1 is SGHRS and CDR2 is YFSETQ in the germline V gene. Note on this clone: Its cognate antigen is unknown.

In the PCR, 60 Vbeta and 13 Jbeta primers were used. Profiled with immunoSEQ multiplex PCR; TCRdb holds only in-frame clones, not every one. The table lists fewer than 250,000 clones, 78% of them singletons. The rearrangement joins TRBV5-1 to TRBJ2-3; TRBD2 aligns across 12 bases. This receptor was identified in a woman aged 25 to 39 in good health and CMV-seropositive. What was sequenced was PBMCs. In nucleotides, the CDR3 is TGCGCCAGCAGCCCGATGACTAGCGGGGGTACAGATACGCAGTATTTT. It translates to CASSPMTSGGTDTQYF.